This TCR beta chain was retrieved from a study of Ad26.COV2.S vaccination and SARS-CoV-2 variants. Study overall: It was the COV1001 Ad26.COV2.S trial arm that included the donor. Each vaccinee took Ad26.COV2.S intramuscularly, once or twice 56 days apart.

Comments on this clone: Its specificity is unknown.

Germline V gene data show CDR1 as SEHNR and CDR2 as FQNEAQ (reference sequence). V gave up 5 bases and J gave up 8 bases, with 18 bases separating them. The CDR3 is 15 residues long. Only in-frame clones appear in the TCRdb table, and some are missing; sequencing was by immunoSEQ multiplex PCR. The sample has approximately 450,000 clones, around 90% seen once; the top ten hold more than 10%. Study-level points and caveats: Participants given vaccine showed non-spike TCR breadth similar to that of placebo recipients.

This sample's treatment: 15 to 20 received Ad26.COV2.S at low or high dose, single or two shots; 5 received placebo; per-sample allocation not given. The study sampled participants on day 63 after the first vaccine or placebo injection. This sequence was found in a person between 18 and 59 years old who received the Ad26.COV2.S COVID-19 vaccine or a placebo. Material: peripheral blood, obtained in a trial of Ad26.COV2.S vaccine versus placebo. This sequence joins TRBV7-9 and TRBJ1-4, with no clear D. This CDR3 is CASSDYGVGKEKLFF. CDR3 sequence (DNA): TGTGCCAGCAGCGACTATGGGGTGGGTAAGGAAAAACTGTTTTTT. Using reference TRBV7-9 and TRBJ1-4 for the parts outside the CDR3, the full variable domain is DTGVSQNPRHKITKRGQNVTFRCDPISEHNRLYWYRQTLGQGPEFLTYFQNEAQLEKSRLLSDRFSAERPKGSFSTLEIQRTEQGDSAMYLCASSDYGVGKEKLFFGSGTQLSVL.